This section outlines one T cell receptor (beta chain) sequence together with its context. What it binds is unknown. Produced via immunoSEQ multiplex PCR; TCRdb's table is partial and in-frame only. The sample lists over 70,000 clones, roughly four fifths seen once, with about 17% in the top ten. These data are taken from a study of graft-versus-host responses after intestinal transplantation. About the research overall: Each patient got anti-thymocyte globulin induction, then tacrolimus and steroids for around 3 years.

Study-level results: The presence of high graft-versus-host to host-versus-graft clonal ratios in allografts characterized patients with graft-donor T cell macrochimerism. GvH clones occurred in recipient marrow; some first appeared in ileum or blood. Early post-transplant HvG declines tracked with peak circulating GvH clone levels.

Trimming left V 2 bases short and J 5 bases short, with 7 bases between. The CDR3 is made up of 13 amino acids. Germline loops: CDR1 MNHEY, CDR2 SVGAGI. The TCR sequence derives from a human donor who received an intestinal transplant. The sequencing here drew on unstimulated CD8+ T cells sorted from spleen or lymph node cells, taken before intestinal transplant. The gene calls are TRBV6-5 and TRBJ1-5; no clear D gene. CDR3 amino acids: CASSYGIYQPQHF. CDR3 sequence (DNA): TGTGCCAGCAGTTACGGAATCTATCAGCCCCAGCATTTT.